Listed here are 5 T cell receptor beta chains from one sample, sequenced in a study of blood T cell repertoires in COVID-19. Clones were read by immunoSEQ multiplex PCR, and TCRdb kept only the in-frame ones, dropping some. The repertoire holds under 130,000 clones, with around 81% as singletons. Sequenced: peripheral blood. These receptors originate from an elderly man with acute or convalescent COVID-19.

The chain carries TRBV30 and TRBJ1-6; possibly TRBD1 for D (5 bases). The V end was cut by 2 bases, the J end by 9 bases, with 14 bases between. The CDR3 is 14 amino acids. Germline loops: CDR1 GTSNPN, CDR2 SVGIG (reference sequence). The CDR3 DNA follows: TGTGCCTGGAGTCGAACGCAGGGTGGTTCACCCCTCCACTTT. This sequence encodes CAWSRTQGGSPLHF.

This clone was observed once. This rearrangement joins TRBV30 to TRBJ2-1, with 11 nucleotides matching TRBD2. Germline V gene data show CDR1 as GTSNPN and CDR2 as SVGIG (reference sequence). V gave up 0 bases and J gave up 15 bases; unmatched junction bases: 13. This CDR3 region has 15 residues. The CDR3 DNA reads as TGTGCCTGGAGTGTGGGGGGGCAAACTAGCGGGAGAAGGTTCTTC. Protein product: CAWSVGGQTSGRRFF.

This clone was seen a single time. The chain carries TRBV29-1 and TRBJ1-1; possible D gene TRBD1, 6 bases. The germline gives CDR1 SQVTM, CDR2 ANQGSEA. This CDR3 spans 13 amino acids. With 3 bases removed from V and 1 base from J, the gap between germline ends came to 9 bases. CDR3 region: CSVERTENTEAFF. The CDR3 DNA reads TGCAGCGTTGAGCGGACAGAGAACACTGAAGCTTTCTTT.

The rearrangement links TRBV2 to TRBJ2-1; possibly TRBD1 for D (6 bases). V was pared by 5 bases and J by 1 base, with 12 bases between. The CDR3 is made up of 15 amino acids. CDR1 and CDR2 (germline): SNHLY, FYNNEI. The CDR3 sequence is CASSSDRRSYNEQFF. CDR3 DNA sequence: TGTGCCAGCAGTTCCGACAGGAGGTCCTACAATGAGCAGTTCTTC.

The J gene is TRBJ1-4, the V gene TRBV27, with a possible D match to TRBD1 (6 bases). The V and J ends lost 4 bases and 7 bases respectively, with 16 bases between them. Germline V gene sequence: CDR1 MNHEY, CDR2 SMNVEV (reference sequence). CDR3 size: 15 residues. CDR3 in amino acids: CASSSNRVVAEKLFF. The CDR3 coding sequence is TGTGCCAGCAGTTCGAACAGGGTCGTTGCTGAAAAACTGTTTTTT.